The entry below describes one TCR beta chain. The data were produced by immunoSEQ multiplex PCR, yet TCRdb's version contains in-frame clones alone and is incomplete. The table lists over 15,000 clones, roughly 65% of them singletons. The sample is drawn from a study of PD-1 blockade in classical Hodgkin lymphoma. Study-wide context: Patients got intravenous nivolumab 3 mg/kg every 2 weeks.

Documented time point: cycle 4 day 1 (C4D1), after less than 7 weeks of nivolumab. In every patient, relapse followed autologous stem cell transplantation, while exposure to brentuximab vedotin differed. Researchers report purifying CD4+ T cells from thawed PBMCs by magnetic negative selection. J lost 7 bases, V lost 3 bases, and 9 bases had no gene match. Germline CDR1 MNHEY, CDR2 SMNVEV (reference sequence). This CDR3 is 15 amino acids long. The chain combines TRBV27 with TRBJ2-7, with 10 bases aligning to TRBD1. The receptor was isolated from a human donor with classical Hodgkin lymphoma. This specimen consisted of CD4+ T cells from blood, obtained before the fourth cycle of nivolumab. CDR3 in DNA: TGTGCCAGCAGTTTCACGGGACAGGGGTATCGGGAGCAGTACTTC. Its translation is CASSFTGQGYREQYF.